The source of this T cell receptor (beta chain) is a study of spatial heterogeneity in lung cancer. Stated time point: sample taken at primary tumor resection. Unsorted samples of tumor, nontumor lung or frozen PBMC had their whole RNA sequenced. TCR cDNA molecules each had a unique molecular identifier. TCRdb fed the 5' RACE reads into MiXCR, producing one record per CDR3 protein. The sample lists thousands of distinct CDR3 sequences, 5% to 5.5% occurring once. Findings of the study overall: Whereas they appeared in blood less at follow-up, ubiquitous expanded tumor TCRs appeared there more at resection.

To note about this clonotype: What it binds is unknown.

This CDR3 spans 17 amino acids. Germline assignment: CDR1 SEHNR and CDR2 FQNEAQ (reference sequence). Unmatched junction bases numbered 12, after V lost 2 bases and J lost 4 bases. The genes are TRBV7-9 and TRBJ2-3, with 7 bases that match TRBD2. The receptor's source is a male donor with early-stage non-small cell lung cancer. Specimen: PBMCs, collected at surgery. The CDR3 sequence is CASSLWLGRGPSDTQYF. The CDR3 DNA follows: TGTGCCAGCAGCTTATGGTTGGGGAGGGGACCCTCAGATACGCAGTATTTT. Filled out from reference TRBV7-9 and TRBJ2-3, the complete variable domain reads DTGVSQNPRHKITKRGQNVTFRCDPISEHNRLYWYRQTLGQGPEFLTYFQNEAQLEKSRLLSDRFSAERPKGSFSTLEIQRTEQGDSAMYLCASSLWLGRGPSDTQYFGPGTRLTVL.